This T cell receptor beta chain was sequenced in a study of T cells after yellow fever vaccination. Study outcomes and limitations: Contaminating bulk clonotypes could be abundant in FACS-sorted repertoires.

The CDR3 covers 14 residues. J was trimmed by 1 base and V by 4 bases; bases with no gene match: 6. The germline CDR1 and CDR2 sequences are SQVTM and ANQGSEA. A 5'RACE template-switching step, the method used to make TCR cDNA, added a universal primer site and UMIs. TCRdb re-called the 5' RACE reads through MiXCR, storing one row per CDR3 protein. Among hundreds of thousands of distinct CDR3 sequences listed, approximately 5.7% were seen once. Note on this clonotype: Its antigen is not known.

The sample in question was PBMCs, obtained 5 days after the yellow fever booster vaccination. The receptor's source is a man aged 30 to 45 who received the YFV17D yellow fever vaccine. The V gene is TRBV29-1, the J gene TRBJ2-5; 7 nucleotides line up with TRBD1. The CDR3, as DNA: TGCAGCGTTGTCCTACGGGACAGCCAAGAGACCCAGTACTTC. Protein: CSVVLRDSQETQYF.